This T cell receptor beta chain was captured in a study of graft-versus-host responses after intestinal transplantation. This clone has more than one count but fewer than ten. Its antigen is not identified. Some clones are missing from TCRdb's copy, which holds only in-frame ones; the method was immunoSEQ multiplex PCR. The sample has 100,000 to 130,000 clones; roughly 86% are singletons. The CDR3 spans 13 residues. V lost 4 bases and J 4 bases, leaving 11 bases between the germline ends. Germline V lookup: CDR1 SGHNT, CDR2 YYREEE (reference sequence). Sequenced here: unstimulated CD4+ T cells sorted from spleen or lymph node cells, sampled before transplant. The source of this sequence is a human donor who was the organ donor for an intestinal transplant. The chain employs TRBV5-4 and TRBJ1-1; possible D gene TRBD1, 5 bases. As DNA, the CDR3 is TGTGCCAGCAGCCCCAGGGCGGGCACTGAAGCTTTCTTT. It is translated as CASSPRAGTEAFF. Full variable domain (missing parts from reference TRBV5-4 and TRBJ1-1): ETGVTQSPTHLIKTRGQQVTLRCSSQSGHNTVSWYQQALGQGPQFIFQYYREEENGRGNFPPRFSGLQFPNYSSELNVNALELDDSALYLCASSPRAGTEAFFGQGTRLTVV.